Listed below are T cell receptor beta chains from one sample, sequenced in a study of glioma-infiltrating T cells after dendritic cell vaccination. Repertoires were generated with immunoSEQ multiplex PCR, while TCRdb's copy carries only in-frame clones and drops some. Of fewer than 110,000 clones listed, about four fifths are singletons. The specimen comprised blood, sampled before dendritic cell vaccination. Receptors were obtained from a human donor with glioblastoma. Both conserved end residues are part of each CDR3. Each record gives: D gene, clone size, J gene, V gene, CDR3 protein, CDR3 DNA. D genes are given only for firm matches. Not all rows give a size; the values are once, few, many and, for expanded clones, a class.

>.|.|TRBJ1-1|TRBV7-6
CASSLISQGGTEAFF
TGTGCCAGCAGCTTAATTTCACAGGGTGGTACTGAAGCTTTCTTT
>TRBD1|.|TRBJ1-1|TRBV27
CASSPRTGITEAFF
TGTGCCAGCAGCCCCCGGACAGGGATCACTGAAGCTTTCTTT
>.|.|TRBJ2-2|TRBV1
CTSSQDGAGVTGELFF
TGCACCAGCAGCCAAGACGGAGCGGGGGTTACCGGGGAGCTGTTTTTT
>.|once|TRBJ2-7|TRBV2
CASRGQWSSYEQYF
TGTGCCAGCAGGGGGCAGTGGAGCTCCTACGAGCAGTACTTC
>TRBD2|.|TRBJ2-3|TRBV11-2
CASSFRGSGVSDTQYF
TGTGCCAGCAGCTTCCGGGGTAGCGGGGTTTCGGATACGCAGTATTTT
>TRBD1|.|TRBJ1-5|TRBV7-8
CASRSNTGGNQPQHF
TGTGCCAGCAGATCAAACACAGGGGGTAATCAGCCCCAGCATTTT
>TRBD1|.|TRBJ2-7|TRBV4-1
CASSQRDRSNYEQYF
TGCGCCAGCAGCCAACGGGACAGGTCCAACTACGAGCAGTACTTC
>TRBD1|.|TRBJ1-3|TRBV5-1
CASSSGTGDSGNTIYF
TGCGCCAGCAGCTCCGGGACAGGGGACTCTGGAAACACCATATATTTT
>.|.|TRBJ1-5|TRBV19
CASSIRGESSNQPQHF
TGTGCCAGTAGTATACGGGGGGAATCGAGCAATCAGCCCCAGCATTTT
>TRBD1|once|TRBJ2-7|TRBV4-2
CASSQDRGSSYEQYF
TGTGCCAGCAGCCAAGACAGGGGGAGCTCCTACGAGCAGTACTTC
>.|.|TRBJ2-7|TRBV10-1
CAREAYEQYF
TGCGCCAGAGAAGCTTACGAGCAGTACTTC
>TRBD1|once|TRBJ1-5|TRBV5-1
CASSPIPGQGNNQPQHF
TGCGCCAGCAGCCCTATTCCGGGACAGGGCAACAATCAGCCCCAGCATTTT
>.|.|TRBJ2-1|TRBV2
CASSELLTSYNEQFF
TGTGCCAGCAGTGAATTGCTGACTAGCTACAATGAGCAGTTCTTC
>TRBD1|few|TRBJ1-2|TRBV10-3
CAITEDRGRINYGYTF
TGTGCCATCACCGAGGATAGGGGGCGCATCAACTATGGCTACACCTTC
>TRBD1|.|TRBJ2-2|TRBV10-1
CASSERGDRGRRTGELFF
TGCGCCAGCAGTGAGAGAGGGGACAGGGGGCGAAGAACCGGGGAGCTGTTTTTT
>.|.|TRBJ2-7|TRBV21-1
CASSKGLAGDYSYEQYF
TGTGCCAGCAGCAAAGGCCTAGCGGGGGATTACTCCTACGAGCAGTACTTC
>.|.|TRBJ1-3|TRBV29-1
CSATPRDISGNTIYF
TGCAGCGCAACTCCCCGGGACATCTCTGGAAACACCATATATTTT
>.|.|TRBJ2-2|TRBV29-1
CSVERASANTGELFF
TGCAGCGTTGAAAGAGCTAGCGCGAACACCGGGGAGCTGTTTTTT
>.|.|TRBJ2-7|TRBV7-2
CASSLEGASGAYEQYF
TGTGCCAGCAGCTTAGAAGGGGCGTCAGGGGCCTACGAGCAGTACTTC
>.|.|TRBJ2-3|TRBV7-2
CASSLGDFFSPDTQYF
TGTGCCAGCAGCTTAGGGGACTTTTTTTCCCCCGATACGCAGTATTTT
>TRBD1|.|TRBJ1-1|TRBV29-1
CSVDRMRGRGTEAFF
TGCAGCGTTGATCGGATGAGGGGGCGCGGCACTGAAGCTTTCTTT
>TRBD2|.|TRBJ2-3|TRBV4-1
CASSQATSSGGDSTDTQYF
TGCGCCAGCAGCCAAGCAACATCTAGCGGGGGGGATAGCACAGATACGCAGTATTTT
>.|.|TRBJ2-1|TRBV7-6
CASSFRGGGREQFF
TGTGCCAGCAGCTTTAGAGGAGGGGGCAGGGAGCAGTTCTTC
>TRBD1|once|TRBJ1-2|TRBV19
CASSILKTQGPNVNYGYTF
TGTGCCAGTAGTATTCTAAAGACACAGGGGCCAAACGTTAACTATGGCTACACCTTC
>.|.|TRBJ2-7|TRBV7-8
CASSLAAGASEQYF
TGTGCCAGCAGCTTAGCGGCAGGTGCATCCGAGCAGTACTTC
>.|.|TRBJ1-2|TRBV20-1
CSAALYGYTF
TGCAGTGCTGCACTCTATGGCTACACCTTC